This T cell receptor (beta chain) appears in the sequencing data of a study of blood T cell repertoires in COVID-19 (TCRdb year 2020). Background for the entire study: The collaborator samples originated in the United States, Italy and Spain and spanned the acute and convalescent phases of COVID-19. The prospective study material was composed of cDNA or gDNA derived from T cells, B-cell-depleted T cells, or PBMCs. Subjects who had been exposed to COVID-19, were actively infected with it, or had recovered from it provided the deeply sampled blood TCRbeta repertoires that made up the dataset. The repertoires were released in a freely available public database meant as a resource for research on the immune response to SARS-CoV-2. The samples were drawn from two sources: the first 160 participants of the ongoing ImmuneRACE study, and fewer than 1,500 subjects contributed by 6 global collaborators. Sample metadata almost always included a de-identified subject ID, COVID-19 status, age in years and sex. Where available, HLA class I and class II types were obtained from metadata supplied by the sample provider rather than from assay-based typing.

Paper-wide results and their limitations: How much clinical and demographic metadata was included differed by source and by participant, and the metadata was provided uncurated.

Notes on this clone: Its antigen target is currently unknown. No quality values exist for individual bases; no much larger clone is one base distant.

The CDR3 runs 12 amino acids, cysteine and phenylalanine included. Only the CDR3 part of the read is kept: 36 bases, read in frame from the first base. The germline V gene (reference sequence) provides CDR1 SGHAT and CDR2 FQDESV. The germline ends are 6 bases apart after V is trimmed by 0 bases and J by 6 bases. One collaborating source in Seattle enrolled patients during active infection and followed them longitudinally through the course of disease. The collaborating institutions used their own protocols to collect whole blood in K2EDTA tubes. For TCRbeta analysis, collaborators shipped samples in one of three forms: frozen whole blood, isolated PBMCs, or DNA extracted from either of those sample types. TCRbeta CDR3 regions were amplified from genomic DNA using the immunoSEQ Assay, a bias-controlled multiplex PCR. On the authors' methods: The number of nucleated cells in each sample was estimated from the amplification of reference gene primers within the assay. To quantify the absolute abundance of each unique TCRbeta CDR3 rearrangement, sequence reads were collapsed and filtered. Productive Simpson clonality was computed per sample as the square root of Simpson's diversity index over productive rearrangements. TCRdb stores this immuneACCESS table with in-frame sequences only. Part of the clones is absent; in the studies checked, under half of the shortfall reflects unresolved V genes, and no reason is known for the rest. V and J calls plus clone size are reproduced from that table; the DNA served to infer D and trimming. The sample yields 150,000 to 200,000 clones; 82% were counted once. About 7.7% of the sample comes from the top ten.

Sequenced: peripheral blood. The sequence was obtained from a woman between 40 and 55 years old with COVID-19, enrolled during active disease. The chain is made from TRBV11-1 and TRBJ2-7; no D gene can be assigned with confidence. The CDR3 reads CASSLASGEQYF. In nucleotides, the sequence is TGTGCCAGCAGCTTAGCGTCCGGCGAGCAGTACTTC.